This TCR beta chain was identified in a study of blood T cell repertoires in COVID-19. At the level of the study: The study drew acute and convalescent COVID-19 samples from the United States, Italy and Spain. T cells, B-cell-depleted T cells, or PBMCs provided the cDNA or gDNA that served as material.

Source study methods: Reference gene primer amplification gave nucleated cell count estimates. Assay used: immunoSEQ multiplex PCR; TCRdb lists only in-frame clones, some missing. The V and J calls and the clone size are those of that table, but D and trimming were determined from the DNA. The sample lists approximately 83,000 clones, approximately 85% occurring once. V lost 4 bases and J lost 6; bases outside the gene matches: 7. Germline V gene data show CDR1 as SEHNR and CDR2 as FQNEAQ (reference sequence). This CDR3 spans 14 amino acids. The source material was peripheral blood. The source of this sequence is a man between 65 and 79 years old with acute or convalescent COVID-19. This chain joins TRBV7-9 and TRBJ1-2, with 8 nucleotides matching TRBD1. CDR3 loop: CASSSTGARDGYTF. In nucleotides, the CDR3 is TGTGCCAGCAGCTCGACAGGGGCAAGGGATGGCTACACCTTC.